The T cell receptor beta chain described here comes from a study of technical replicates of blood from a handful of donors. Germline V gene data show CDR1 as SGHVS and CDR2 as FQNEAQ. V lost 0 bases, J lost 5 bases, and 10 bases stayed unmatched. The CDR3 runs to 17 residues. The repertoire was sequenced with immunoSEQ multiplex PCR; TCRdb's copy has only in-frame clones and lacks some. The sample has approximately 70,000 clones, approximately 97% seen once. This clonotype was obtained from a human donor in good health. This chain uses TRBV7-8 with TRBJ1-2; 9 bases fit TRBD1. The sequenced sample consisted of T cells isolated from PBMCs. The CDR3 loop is CASSLAMLQGASYGYTF. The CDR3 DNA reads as TGTGCCAGCAGCTTAGCGATGTTACAGGGGGCGTCATATGGCTACACCTTC. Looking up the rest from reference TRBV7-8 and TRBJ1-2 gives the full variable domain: GAGVSQSPRYKVAKRGQDVALRCDPISGHVSLFWYQQALGQGPEFLTYFQNEAQLDKSGLPSDRFFAERPEGSVSTLKIQRTQQEDSAVYLCASSLAMLQGASYGYTFGSGTRLTVV.